This TCR beta chain was found in a study of cytomegalovirus exposure and HLA in healthy donors. CDR1 and CDR2 from the germline V gene are GTSNPN and SVGIG (reference sequence). The V end was cut by 0 bases, the J end by 7 bases, with 12 bases between. The CDR3 contains 13 residues. Study observations and caveats: Researchers reported from a later analysis that most CMV-associated TCR beta chains appeared HLA-restricted.

Remarks on this clone: Its antigen is not identified.

The PCR employed 60 Vbeta primers together with 13 Jbeta primers. Profiling relied on immunoSEQ multiplex PCR, and the TCRdb table lists in-frame clones only, not all of them. The sample includes some 150,000 clones, roughly 82% seen only once; the top ten take about 7.1%. The rearrangement links TRBV30 to TRBJ1-2; no clear D gene. Input material: PBMCs. This TCR came from a woman aged 45-60 years in good health and CMV-seropositive. The CDR3 region is CAWSVSSPGGYTF. CDR3 DNA: TGTGCCTGGAGTGTCTCTAGCCCCGGTGGCTACACCTTC.